The following is a T cell receptor beta chain sequence with its context. This record comes from a study of blood T cell repertoires in COVID-19. As for the study in general: Sites in the United States, Italy and Spain provided acute and convalescent COVID-19 samples.

Trimming left V 3 bases short and J 3 bases short, with 12 bases between. Germline assignment: CDR1 SGHNT and CDR2 YYREEE (reference sequence). The length of the CDR3 is 15 residues. TCRdb's table, derived via immunoSEQ multiplex PCR, lists solely in-frame clones and lacks some. This table holds approximately 270,000 clones, under 85% found once. Patients of the Seattle cohort, enrolled during active infection, were followed longitudinally. Sequenced input: peripheral blood. The genes are TRBV5-4 and TRBJ2-2; no definite D call. The clonotype comes from a human donor with COVID-19, enrolled during active disease. The donor label of this sample is uncertain. CDR3 amino acids: CASSSGDGYTGELFF. The CDR3 region has the DNA TGTGCCAGCAGCTCTGGAGACGGTTACACCGGGGAGCTGTTTTTT.